Following are 31 T cell receptor beta chains from one sample sequenced in a study of blood T cell repertoires in COVID-19. TCRdb's table, derived via immunoSEQ multiplex PCR, lists solely in-frame clones and lacks some. Of a few hundred thousand clones listed, approximately 84% are singletons. Material for sequencing was PBMCs or T cells enriched from blood (not recorded which). The receptors shown here come from a woman aged 50 to 65 who had been exposed to COVID-19.

Here the CDR3 DNA reads TGCGCCAGCAGCTTGACTCATTATAACACTGAAGCTTTCTTT. As protein: CASSLTHYNTEAFF. This chain links TRBV5-1 with TRBJ1-1; D remains ambiguous. The germline V and J ends were trimmed by 1 base and 2 bases, with 9 bases remaining between them. The CDR3 runs 14 residues. Per the germline V gene, CDR1 is SGHRS and CDR2 is YFSETQ.

The CDR3 loop is CASSQGAGVVSEQYF. Here the CDR3 DNA reads TGCGCCAGCAGCCAAGGGGCGGGGGTGGTGAGCGAGCAGTACTTC. The V gene is TRBV4-3, the J gene TRBJ2-7; 7 bases fit TRBD2. Germline V gene sequence: CDR1 LGHNA, CDR2 YSLEER. This CDR3 has 15 residues. Trimming at V came to 1 base and at J to 6 bases, leaving 9 bases not matched to a gene.

The genes are TRBV12-3 or TRBV12-4 and TRBJ2-7; D may be TRBD1 (7 bases). The CDR3 is 13 amino acids. Trimming stripped 6 bases from V and 5 bases from J, with 14 bases between. DNA for the CDR3: TGTGCCAGCAGGTCTCTCAGGGGGGACGAGCAGTACTTC. Translated: CASRSLRGDEQYF.

In this sample, this clone turned up once. The chain carries TRBV6-5 and TRBJ1-2, with TRBD1 matching over 7 bases. Germline loops: CDR1 MNHEY, CDR2 SVGAGI. V was pared by 8 bases and J by 4 bases, with 4 bases of the junction left unmatched. The CDR3 is 12 residues long. CDR3 loop: CASEHRGYGYTF. CDR3 in DNA: TGTGCCAGCGAGCACAGGGGCTATGGCTACACCTTC.

About this clone: Germline is not matched at one junction end, which may reflect a read error. The chain employs TRBV5-3 and TRBJ2-3; 13 bases match TRBD2. TRBV5-3 is labeled an ORF, and its function is uncertain. The CDR3 has 17 amino acids. DNA for the CDR3: TGTGCCAGAAGCTTGGGGCGACTAGCGGGGGGTTATGAAGGTCGAAATTTT. Its protein product is CARSLGRLAGGYEGRNF.

The chain recombines TRBV10-1 with TRBJ1-1; no definite D call. The V end was cut by 5 bases, the J end by 0 bases, with 7 bases between. The CDR3 length is 13 residues. Germline V lookup: CDR1 WNHNN, CDR2 SYGVQD (reference sequence). CDR3 amino acids: CASSTEMNTEAFF. The CDR3 bases are TGCGCCAGCAGTACCGAGATGAACACTGAAGCTTTCTTT.

The V and J genes are TRBV7-8 and TRBJ1-1, with 8 bases lining up with TRBD1. This CDR3 is built from 18 residues. After removal of 1 base from V and 1 base from J, the junction contained 11 bases not matched to a gene. Germline-derived CDR1 and CDR2 are SGHVS and FQNEAQ. CDR3 sequence: CASSLVETGVNANTEAFF. The CDR3 DNA sequence: TGTGCCAGCAGCTTAGTCGAGACAGGGGTTAATGCGAACACTGAAGCTTTCTTT.

The chain's CDR3 is CASTNEGGSGTEAFF. DNA of the CDR3: TGCGCCAGCACCAATGAGGGGGGGAGCGGCACTGAAGCTTTCTTT. The chain carries TRBV5-1 and TRBJ1-1; perhaps TRBD1 as D (6 bases). The germline V gene encodes CDR1 SGHRS and CDR2 YFSETQ. The CDR3 has 15 residues. The V end lost 6 bases, the J end lost 4 bases, and 19 bases lay between the germline ends.

The CDR3: CASGLGANYGYTF. In nucleotides, the CDR3 is TGTGCGAGTGGTTTGGGAGCTAACTATGGCTACACCTTC. The chain uses TRBV19 and TRBJ1-2, with unresolved D. CDR1 is LNHDA and CDR2 is SQIVND in the germline V gene (reference sequence). The length of the CDR3 is 13 residues.

This chain uses TRBV3-1 (or the pseudogene TRBV3-2) with TRBJ2-1; D is perhaps TRBD2 (5 bases). Germline CDR1 reads LGHDT; CDR2 reads YNNKEL (reference sequence). V shed 0 bases and J shed 4 bases, with 10 bases lying between them. The CDR3 length is 15 residues. CDR3 DNA sequence: TGTGCCAGCAGCCAAGACCAGCGGACTTACAATGAGCAGTTCTTC. Its protein product is CASSQDQRTYNEQFF.

This rearrangement joins TRBV7-6 to TRBJ2-7; 15 bases match TRBD2. The germline V gene has CDR1 SGHVS and CDR2 FNYEAQ. J lost 4 bases, V lost 5 bases, and 3 bases had no gene match. CDR3 size: 15 residues. Here the CDR3 DNA reads TGTGCCAGCAGCCGGACTAGCGGGGGGGTATACGAGCAGTACTTC. It is translated as CASSRTSGGVYEQYF. Full variable domain (missing parts from reference TRBV7-6 and TRBJ2-7): GAGVSQSPRYKVTKRGQDVALRCDPISGHVSLYWYRQALGQGPEFLTYFNYEAQQDKSGLPNDRFSAERPEGSISTLTIQRTEQRDSAMYRCASSRTSGGVYEQYFGPGTRLTVT.

The chain links TRBV10-3 to TRBJ1-2; D call uncertain. The CDR3 covers 12 residues. V lost 10 bases, J lost 6 bases, and 15 bases lay in between. Germline-derived CDR1 and CDR2 are ENHRY and SYGVKD. The CDR3 region has the DNA TGTGCCACCCGAAGCCCAGAGGATGGCTACACCTTC. Residues: CATRSPEDGYTF.

This rearrangement joins TRBV29-1 to TRBJ2-1, with 7 bases identical to TRBD2. Germline loops: CDR1 SQVTM, CDR2 ANQGSEA. CDR3 size: 13 residues. Unmatched junction bases numbered 6, after V lost 4 bases and J lost 6 bases. The chain's CDR3 is CSVGRGVGNEQFF. The CDR3 coding sequence is TGCAGCGTTGGCCGGGGGGTCGGCAATGAGCAGTTCTTC.

This chain connects TRBV5-6 to TRBJ1-6, with a tentative D call TRBD1 (5 bases). Deletions cut 6 bases from V and 7 bases from J, with 11 bases between. The V gene's germline CDR1 is SGHDT and CDR2 YYEEEE. The CDR3 consists of 13 residues. CDR3 loop: CASTRRGNSPLHF. CDR3 in DNA: TGTGCCAGCACCCGGAGGGGAAATTCACCCCTCCACTTT. The full variable domain, in which reference TRBV5-6 and TRBJ1-6 provide the parts outside the CDR3, is DAGVTQSPTHLIKTRGQQVTLRCSPKSGHDTVSWYQQALGQGPQFIFQYYEEEERQRGNFPDRFSGHQFPNYSSELNVNALLLGDSALYLCASTRRGNSPLHFGNGTRLTVT.

This clone was observed once. The V call is TRBV5-1, the J call TRBJ1-3, with TRBD1 matching 9 bases. Germline V gene sequence: CDR1 SGHRS, CDR2 YFSETQ. Losses at the gene ends were 0 bases for V and 2 bases for J; bases not matched to a gene: 6. CDR3 length: 17 residues. The CDR3 DNA follows: TGCGCCAGCAGCTTGGCCACCGGGACAGGGACTGGAAACACCATATATTTT. Translated, it gives CASSLATGTGTGNTIYF.

This chain connects TRBV7-9 to TRBJ1-4; 8 bases fit TRBD1. Losses at the gene ends were 2 bases for V and 7 bases for J; bases not matched to a gene: 9. Germline lookup yields CDR1 SEHNR and CDR2 FQNEAQ (reference sequence). CDR3 length: 16 residues. The DNA for the CDR3 is TGTGCCAGCAGCTTACCCCTGGGACAGGACGTTGAAAAACTGTTTTTT. It yields the protein CASSLPLGQDVEKLFF.

The V gene is TRBV5-6, the J gene TRBJ2-2; tentative D call: TRBD2 (6 bases). Germline CDR1 is SGHDT and CDR2 is YYEEEE. V lost 7 bases and J lost 6, with 16 bases in between. This CDR3 spans 14 amino acids. CDR3 bases: TGTGCCAGCTCCCAGATCGGAGGGCCCGGGGAGCTGTTTTTT. Amino acid sequence: CASSQIGGPGELFF.

The CDR3 protein is CASRAGQGNTEAFF. DNA of the CDR3: TGTGCCAGCAGGGCTGGACAGGGAAACACTGAAGCTTTCTTT. The genes are TRBV6-5 and TRBJ1-1; 8 bases align to TRBD1. Trimming took 6 bases from V and 2 from J; bases not matched to a gene: 5. This CDR3 is 14 amino acids long. Germline CDR1 reads MNHEY; CDR2 reads SVGAGI.

The chain couples TRBV11-2 to TRBJ2-1, with 9 positions matching TRBD2. The CDR3 loop spans 15 amino acids. The germline gives CDR1 SGHAT, CDR2 FQNNGV. The V gene end was trimmed by 1 base and the J gene end by 5 bases; junction bases not matched to a gene: 3. DNA for the CDR3: TGTGCCAGCAGCTTAGGTAGCGGGGGAAACAATGAGCAGTTCTTC. Protein sequence: CASSLGSGGNNEQFF.

This chain uses TRBV5-1 with TRBJ1-1; TRBD1 matches 9 bases. CDR1 and CDR2 from the germline V gene are SGHRS and YFSETQ. V lost 10 bases and J lost 3; bases outside the gene matches: 16. The length of the CDR3 is 16 residues. The CDR3 DNA reads TGCGCCTCAGCACCCCAAAGTGGGACAGGGTACACTGAAGCTTTCTTT. Its protein product is CASAPQSGTGYTEAFF.

V gene TRBV20-1 combines with J gene TRBJ1-2; D is unresolved. V dropped 3 bases and J dropped 3 bases, with 11 bases sitting between them. The CDR3 loop spans 13 amino acids. Looked up from germline, CDR1 is DFQATT and CDR2 is SNEGSKA (reference sequence). The CDR3 loop is CSASIAWDYGYTF. In DNA form, the CDR3 reads TGCAGTGCTAGTATAGCCTGGGACTATGGCTACACCTTC.

The CDR3 protein is CASGLPVGQADTQYF. DNA of the CDR3: TGTGCTAGTGGTTTGCCCGTCGGACAGGCAGATACGCAGTATTTT. This chain uses TRBV12-5 with TRBJ2-3, with TRBD1 matching over 7 bases. Germline V gene sequence: CDR1 LGHNT, CDR2 FRNRAP. The CDR3 loop spans 15 amino acids. The V segment lost 2 bases and the J segment 4 bases; nucleotides outside the gene matches: 6. The variable domain in full, with the rest retrieved from reference TRBV12-5 and TRBJ2-3, is DARVTQTPRHKVTEMGQEVTMRCQPILGHNTVFWYRQTMMQGLELLAYFRNRAPLDDSGMPKDRFSAEMPDATLATLKIQPSEPRDSAVYFCASGLPVGQADTQYFGPGTRLTVL.

This chain connects TRBV5-1 to TRBJ2-7, with 7 nucleotides matching TRBD1. The CDR3 has 15 residues. V dropped 0 bases and J dropped 0; count of bases not matched to a gene: 3. CDR1 SGHRS and CDR2 YFSETQ come from the germline V gene. CDR3 residues: CASSLAGGVSYEQYF. In DNA form, the CDR3 reads TGCGCCAGCAGCTTGGCAGGGGGAGTCTCCTACGAGCAGTACTTC.

This clone has just a few counts. This chain joins TRBV20-1 and TRBJ1-1; TRBD1 might be the D (6 bases). V was clipped by 3 bases and J by 3 bases, with 14 bases between them. The CDR3 consists of 14 residues. In germline, CDR1 is DFQATT, CDR2 SNEGSKA (reference sequence). The CDR3: CSASMGRGYTEAFF. Here the CDR3 DNA reads TGCAGTGCTAGTATGGGCAGGGGATACACTGAAGCTTTCTTT.

This chain joins TRBV28 and TRBJ2-7, with D possibly being TRBD1 (6 bases). The CDR3 is 14 amino acids. Germline V gene lookup returns CDR1 MDHEN and CDR2 SYDVKM. The V end lost 6 bases, the J end lost 2 bases, and 14 bases lay between the germline ends. CDR3: CASSSLDRTYEQYF. The DNA of the CDR3 is TGTGCCAGCAGCTCCCTTGACAGGACCTACGAGCAGTACTTC.

This sequence joins TRBV6-4 and TRBJ1-2, with TRBD1 matching 7 bases. CDR3 length: 17 amino acids. Germline V gives CDR1 MRHNA, CDR2 SNTAGT. The ends lost 6 bases at V and 0 bases at J; junction bases unmatched: 13. CDR3 sequence reads: CASRPDGTAISNYGYTF. The CDR3 region has the DNA TGTGCCAGCAGGCCTGACGGGACAGCGATTTCTAACTATGGCTACACCTTC.

This clone was seen just once. The chain links TRBV5-1 to TRBJ2-4; TRBD1 matches at 8 bases. The ends lost 4 bases at V and 2 bases at J; junction bases unmatched: 8. CDR1 and CDR2 from the germline V gene are SGHRS and YFSETQ. The CDR3 sequence is 16 residues long. The DNA of the CDR3 is TGCGCCAGCAGCGCTACAGGGGGGAGGACCAAAAACATTCAGTACTTC. Encoded protein: CASSATGGRTKNIQYF. The full variable domain, its missing parts supplied by reference TRBV5-1 and TRBJ2-4, is KAGVTQTPRYLIKTRGQQVTLSCSPISGHRSVSWYQQTPGQGLQFLFEYFSETQRNKGNFPGRFSGRQFSNSRSEMNVSTLELGDSALYLCASSATGGRTKNIQYFGAGTRLSVL.

The rearrangement links TRBV6-2 or TRBV6-3 to TRBJ1-3; the match to TRBD1 covers 8 bases. V shed 2 bases, J shed 0 bases, and the junction held 3 bases outside the gene matches. Looked up from germline, CDR1 is MNHEY and CDR2 is SVGEGT. The CDR3 runs 16 residues. The CDR3 region is CASSYRDRNSGNTIYF. In nucleotides, the CDR3 is TGTGCCAGCAGTTACCGGGACAGGAACTCTGGAAACACCATATATTTT.

This clone has more than one count but fewer than ten. The V call is TRBV24-1, the J call TRBJ2-2, with a possible D match to TRBD1 (8 bases). The CDR3 is 16 residues long. The V gene's germline CDR1 is KGHDR and CDR2 SFDVKD. The V gene lost 4 bases and the J gene lost 3 bases, with 14 bases spanning the gap. This CDR3 is CATSDGQGLYTGELFF. The CDR3 nucleotides are TGTGCCACCAGTGACGGACAGGGACTATACACCGGGGAGCTGTTTTTT.

The chain carries TRBV29-1 and TRBJ1-4, with 10 bases identical to TRBD1. The CDR3 runs to 14 residues. The germline V gene has CDR1 SQVTM and CDR2 ANQGSEA. V lost 1 base to trimming and J lost 7 bases; unmatched junction nucleotides: 3. The CDR3 bases are TGCAGCGTTGAAGGGGGACAGGGGTCTGAAAAACTGTTTTTT. Protein product: CSVEGGQGSEKLFF. The complete variable domain, with remaining parts taken from reference TRBV29-1 and TRBJ1-4, reads SAVISQKPSRDICQRGTSLTIQCQVDSQVTMMFWYRQQPGQSLTLIATANQGSEATYESGFVIDKFPISRPNLTFSTLTVSNMSPEDSSIYLCSVEGGQGSEKLFFGSGTQLSVL.

The chain recombines TRBV19 with TRBJ2-1, with TRBD2 as a possible D gene (6 bases). Trimming took 1 base from V and 4 from J, leaving 8 bases between them. Germline V lookup: CDR1 LNHDA, CDR2 SQIVND (reference sequence). The CDR3 extends over 14 amino acids. Written as DNA, the CDR3 is TGTGCCAGTAGTATAGGGGGGGAATACAATGAGCAGTTCTTC. Translating it yields CASSIGGEYNEQFF.